A selection of T cell receptor beta chains follows, all from one sample in a study of CD8 T cells in ankylosing spondylitis. One entry per CDR3 protein results from TCRdb running MiXCR on the 5' RACE reads. This sample has about 180,000 distinct CDR3 sequences, with 8.5% to 10% found just once. The specimen sequenced was blood, either unsorted or a sorted T cell fraction (not recorded which). The receptors originated from a female donor with ankylosing spondylitis or in good health (not recorded which). Each CDR3 is given with its conserved first and last residue. A D gene is named only where the DNA matches it firmly. Clone size appears in some rows only: once, few, many, or a class for an expanded clone.

clone size | J gene | D gene | V gene | CDR3 DNA | CDR3 protein
many | TRBJ2-2 | TRBD2 | TRBV3-1 | TGTGCCAGCAGCCAAGCGAGCGGGATGAAGAACGGGGAGCTGTTTTTT | CASSQASGMKNGELFF
few | TRBJ2-1 | TRBD2 | TRBV27 | TGTGCCAGCACCCTCGTAGCGGGAGCAAATGAGCAGTTCTTC | CASTLVAGANEQFF
few | TRBJ1-2 | - | TRBV14 | TGTGCCAGTGCTGGCGGGTTATATTATGGCTACACCTTC | CASAGGLYYGYTF
few | TRBJ2-7 | TRBD2 | TRBV4-3 | TGCGCCAGCAGCCAGTGGGTAGCGGGAGGGCGGGGAAACGAGCAGTACTTC | CASSQWVAGGRGNEQYF
few | TRBJ2-7 | - | TRBV27 | TGTGCCAGCAGTTTATCTCCCGTTTACGAGCAGTACTTC | CASSLSPVYEQYF
- | TRBJ2-1 | TRBD2 | TRBV12-3/TRBV12-4 | TGTGCCAGCAGTTTTTACCCACCAGCGGGAGACTACAATGAGCAGTTCTTC | CASSFYPPAGDYNEQFF
many | TRBJ2-3 | - | TRBV6-5 | TGTGCCAGCAGTTACGGGGGCCGGGTGACAGATACGCAGTATTTT | CASSYGGRVTDTQYF
- | TRBJ2-1 | - | TRBV19 | TGTGCCAGTATGGGGGGACCTTCTGATGAGCAGTTCTTC | CASMGGPSDEQFF
many | TRBJ2-1 | TRBD2 | TRBV5-5 | TGTGCCAGCAGCTTCAGCGGGAGGGTCTACAATGAGCAGTTCTTC | CASSFSGRVYNEQFF
- | TRBJ2-1 | TRBD2 | TRBV7-8 | TGTGCCAGCAGCTGGGGACTAGCTCCATCCTACAATGAGCAGTTCTTC | CASSWGLAPSYNEQFF
few | TRBJ2-7 | - | TRBV12-3/TRBV12-4 | TGTGCCAGCAGTTTAAGGCTAGATCGGAGCTACGAGCAGTACTTC | CASSLRLDRSYEQYF
- | TRBJ1-1 | - | TRBV16 | TGTGCCAGCAGCCCATGGACAGAACAGGCTTTCTTT | CASSPWTEQAFF
few | TRBJ2-7 | TRBD1 | TRBV5-1 | TGCGCCAGCAGCGCGACAGGGGTAGGGTCCTACGAGCAGTACTTC | CASSATGVGSYEQYF
few | TRBJ2-7 | - | TRBV7-9 | TGTGCCAGCAGTTCACAGGTTGGAGGAGACGAGCAGTACTTC | CASSSQVGGDEQYF
- | TRBJ1-1 | - | TRBV27 | TGTGCCAGCAGTTACGGAGAGATAACTGAAGCTTTCTTT | CASSYGEITEAFF
- | TRBJ1-1 | - | TRBV7-9 | TGTGCCAGCAGAGGAAGGAACACTGAAGCTTTCTTT | CASRGRNTEAFF
few | TRBJ2-1 | TRBD2 | TRBV30 | TGTGCCTGGAGCCCCGACTACGCGGGAGAACTCTACAATGAGCAGTTCTTC | CAWSPDYAGELYNEQFF
- | TRBJ2-3 | - | TRBV10-1 | TGCGCCAGCAGTGGTTCAGGCGACATCACCCTAGATACGCAGTATTTT | CASSGSGDITLDTQYF
many | TRBJ1-2 | TRBD1 | TRBV12-3/TRBV12-4 | TGTGCCAGCAGACAGGGGTCCGGCGGCTACACCTTC | CASRQGSGGYTF
- | TRBJ2-1 | TRBD2 | TRBV12-5 | TGTGCTAGTGGTTTGGTACGTGAAGCGGGAGTTAATGAGCAGTTCTTC | CASGLVREAGVNEQFF
few | TRBJ2-1 | - | TRBV19 | TGTGCCAGTAGTGTAAGCTCACCTGGGGGTGAGCAGTTCTTC | CASSVSSPGGEQFF
- | TRBJ2-1 | - | TRBV5-1 | TGCGCCAGCAGCACACCGGGACTTACCAATGAGCAGTTCTTC | CASSTPGLTNEQFF